This TCR beta chain was obtained from a study of beta chain features in type 1 diabetes. Study-level information: What patients shared with healthy donors was a similar profile of age, gender and cell yields.

CD45RO/CCR7/CD25/CD127/CD95/CD27 staining was used to isolate CD4+ naive, central memory, regulatory and stem cell-like memory cells by sorting. Study-wide points: cDNA sequencing could over-represent cells with high TCR expression. Within each of all four CD4+ subsets, Type 1 diabetes patients had TCRB CDR3s that were moderately but significantly shorter. Among type 1 diabetes patients, VDJ junctions had fewer insertions and more deletions.

Remarks on this clone: Its matching antigen is unknown.

The whole isolated RNA underwent reverse transcription, so sequencing captured expressed TCRB transcripts. The protocol was immunoSEQ multiplex PCR, while the TCRdb copy is restricted to in-frame clones and leaves out a portion. The sample contains about 400,000 clones, around 12% of which appear only once. V was clipped by 3 bases and J by 9 bases; unmatched bases: 3. Germline V CDR1 and CDR2: SGHTA, FQGNSA. The CDR3 is 13 residues long. This chain connects TRBV7-2 to TRBJ2-1; TRBD2 agrees at 9 bases. The sequence was collected from a woman between 18 and 29 years old with type 1 diabetes. Material: naive CD4+ T cells from blood. The CDR3 region has the DNA TGTGCCAGCAGCTTCGAGCGGGAGGCTGAGCAGTTCTTC. Amino acids: CASSFEREAEQFF.